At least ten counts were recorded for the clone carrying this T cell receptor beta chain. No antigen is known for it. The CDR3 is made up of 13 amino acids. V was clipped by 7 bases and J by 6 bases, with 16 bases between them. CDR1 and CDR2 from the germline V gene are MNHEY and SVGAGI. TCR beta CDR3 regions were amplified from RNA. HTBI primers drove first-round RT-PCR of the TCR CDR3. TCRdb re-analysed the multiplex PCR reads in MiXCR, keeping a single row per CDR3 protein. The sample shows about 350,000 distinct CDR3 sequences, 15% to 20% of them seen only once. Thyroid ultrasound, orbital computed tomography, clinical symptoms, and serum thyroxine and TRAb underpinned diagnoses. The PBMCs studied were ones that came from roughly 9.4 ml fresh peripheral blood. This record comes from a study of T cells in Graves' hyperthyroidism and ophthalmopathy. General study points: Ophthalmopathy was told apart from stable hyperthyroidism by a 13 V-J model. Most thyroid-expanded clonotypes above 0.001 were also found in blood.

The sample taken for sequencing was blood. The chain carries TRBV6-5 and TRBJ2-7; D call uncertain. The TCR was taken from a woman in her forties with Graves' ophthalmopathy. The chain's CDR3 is CASTSSHESEQYF. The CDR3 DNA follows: TGTGCCAGCACCTCCTCACACGAAAGCGAGCAGTACTTC.